A selection of T cell receptor beta chains follows, all from one sample in a study of response to subunit inactivated influenza vaccine. TCRdb re-called the RT-PCR reads with MiXCR, one entry per CDR3 protein. This sample carries a few hundred thousand distinct CDR3 sequences, roughly 9.7% of them seen once, and the ten largest clones take roughly 12%. Material: PBMCs from blood, obtained about 40 days after vaccination. The receptors were gathered from a middle-aged man who received an inactivated influenza vaccine. CDR3s include the opening cysteine and the closing phenylalanine or tryptophan. The order of the fields is CDR3 protein, CDR3 DNA, clone size, V gene, D gene, J gene. The D gene is left open where the match is weak. The size field is filled for only some rows; it gives once, few, many or a size class.

CDR3aa: CSARDLAQSYEQYF
CDR3nt: TGCAGTGCTAGAGACCTAGCGCAGTCCTACGAGCAGTACTTC
abundance: few
v_gene: TRBV20-1
d_gene: -
j_gene: TRBJ2-7

CDR3aa: CASSADGSNQPQHF
CDR3nt: TGTGCCAGCAGCGCGGACGGGAGCAATCAGCCCCAGCATTTT
abundance: many
v_gene: TRBV5-1
d_gene: -
j_gene: TRBJ1-5

CDR3aa: CASSYGTSGSYNEQFF
CDR3nt: TGTGCCAGCAGCTATGGGACTAGCGGGAGCTACAATGAGCAGTTCTTC
abundance: -
v_gene: TRBV7-8
d_gene: TRBD2
j_gene: TRBJ2-1

CDR3aa: CASSFGVQGASYEQYF
CDR3nt: TGCGCCAGCAGCTTCGGAGTACAGGGGGCCTCCTACGAGCAGTACTTC
abundance: few
v_gene: TRBV5-1
d_gene: TRBD1
j_gene: TRBJ2-7

CDR3aa: CSARRGGEAYGYTF
CDR3nt: TGCAGTGCTAGAAGAGGGGGGGAAGCCTATGGCTACACCTTC
abundance: few
v_gene: TRBV20-1
d_gene: -
j_gene: TRBJ1-2

CDR3aa: CASSATLAAGGTGELFF
CDR3nt: TGTGCCAGCAGCGCTACCCTAGCGGCGGGGGGAACCGGGGAGCTGTTTTTT
abundance: few
v_gene: TRBV7-2
d_gene: TRBD2
j_gene: TRBJ2-2

CDR3aa: CASSLRPDEQYF
CDR3nt: TGTGCCAGCAGTTTGAGGCCCGACGAGCAGTACTTC
abundance: -
v_gene: TRBV28
d_gene: -
j_gene: TRBJ2-7

CDR3aa: CASSQAAWRFGGELFF
CDR3nt: TGCGCCAGCAGCCAAGCAGCTTGGCGTTTCGGCGGGGAGCTGTTTTTT
abundance: few
v_gene: TRBV4-3
d_gene: -
j_gene: TRBJ2-2

CDR3aa: CASSRNPAGGEQFF
CDR3nt: TGTGCCAGCAGCCGAAATCCCGCCGGGGGGGAGCAGTTCTTC
abundance: -
v_gene: TRBV7-2
d_gene: TRBD2
j_gene: TRBJ2-1

CDR3aa: CASSSIMNTEAFF
CDR3nt: TGTGCCAGCAGCTCGATCATGAACACTGAAGCTTTCTTT
abundance: many
v_gene: TRBV7-2
d_gene: -
j_gene: TRBJ1-1

CDR3aa: CASVSGTGELFF
CDR3nt: TGTGCCAGCGTGTCGGGCACCGGGGAGCTGTTTTTT
abundance: -
v_gene: TRBV7-9
d_gene: -
j_gene: TRBJ2-2

CDR3aa: CASSFLGRGGLPFNEQFF
CDR3nt: TGTGCCAGCAGCTTTCTCGGGAGGGGTGGTCTACCCTTCAATGAGCAGTTCTTC
abundance: -
v_gene: TRBV7-8
d_gene: TRBD2
j_gene: TRBJ2-1

CDR3aa: CASSFSSTTDTQYF
CDR3nt: TGTGCCAGTAGTTTTTCTAGCACCACAGATACGCAGTATTTT
abundance: -
v_gene: TRBV19
d_gene: -
j_gene: TRBJ2-3

CDR3aa: CSASPPRVRTDTQYF
CDR3nt: TGCAGTGCTAGCCCCCCACGGGTTCGGACAGATACGCAGTATTTT
abundance: few
v_gene: TRBV20-1
d_gene: -
j_gene: TRBJ2-3

CDR3aa: CASTPYWDGELFF
CDR3nt: TGTGCCAGCACGCCTTACTGGGACGGGGAGCTGTTTTTT
abundance: few
v_gene: TRBV28
d_gene: -
j_gene: TRBJ2-2

CDR3aa: CASSSRQGDTQYF
CDR3nt: TGTGCCAGCAGCTCAAGACAGGGTGATACGCAGTATTTT
abundance: -
v_gene: TRBV13
d_gene: TRBD1
j_gene: TRBJ2-3

CDR3aa: CSNLLAGLGDTQYF
CDR3nt: TGCAGTAATCTACTAGCGGGTTTGGGAGATACGCAGTATTTT
abundance: -
v_gene: TRBV20-1
d_gene: TRBD2
j_gene: TRBJ2-3

CDR3aa: CASSRGGQAFF
CDR3nt: TGCGCCAGCAGCCGGGGAGGGCAAGCTTTCTTT
abundance: many
v_gene: TRBV4-1
d_gene: -
j_gene: TRBJ1-1

CDR3aa: CASSLAPANSYNEQFF
CDR3nt: TGTGCCAGCAGCTTGGCCCCTGCCAACTCCTACAATGAGCAGTTCTTC
abundance: few
v_gene: TRBV5-5
d_gene: -
j_gene: TRBJ2-1

CDR3aa: CASSFSGKEQFF
CDR3nt: TGTGCCAGCAGCTTTAGCGGGAAAGAGCAGTTCTTC
abundance: -
v_gene: TRBV5-6
d_gene: TRBD2
j_gene: TRBJ2-1

CDR3aa: CASSYGDRDVGEQFF
CDR3nt: TGTGCCAGCAGTTACGGGGACAGGGACGTGGGTGAGCAGTTCTTC
abundance: -
v_gene: TRBV6-2/TRBV6-3
d_gene: TRBD1
j_gene: TRBJ2-1

CDR3aa: CSARDGGLAGGVETQYF
CDR3nt: TGCAGTGCTAGAGATGGCGGACTAGCGGGAGGAGTAGAGACCCAGTACTTC
abundance: -
v_gene: TRBV20-1
d_gene: TRBD2
j_gene: TRBJ2-5

CDR3aa: CSAISGASSYEQYF
CDR3nt: TGCAGTGCTATAAGCGGGGCGAGCTCCTACGAGCAGTACTTC
abundance: few
v_gene: TRBV20-1
d_gene: TRBD2
j_gene: TRBJ2-7

CDR3aa: CASSPGAQTSSYEQYF
CDR3nt: TGTGCTAGCAGCCCTGGGGCCCAGACCAGCTCCTACGAGCAGTACTTC
abundance: -
v_gene: TRBV7-7
d_gene: -
j_gene: TRBJ2-7

CDR3aa: CASSPTTQETQYF
CDR3nt: TGTGCCAGCAGTCCCACCACCCAAGAGACCCAGTACTTC
abundance: many
v_gene: TRBV12-3/TRBV12-4
d_gene: -
j_gene: TRBJ2-5

CDR3aa: CASTLGQGLSYEQYF
CDR3nt: TGCGCCAGCACCCTTGGCCAGGGGCTATCCTACGAGCAGTACTTC
abundance: -
v_gene: TRBV5-1
d_gene: -
j_gene: TRBJ2-7

CDR3aa: CASSSRVMQPQHF
CDR3nt: TGTGCCAGCAGTTCCAGGGTGATGCAGCCCCAGCATTTT
abundance: -
v_gene: TRBV6-5
d_gene: -
j_gene: TRBJ1-5

CDR3aa: CASSGVAKSYEQYF
CDR3nt: TGCGCCAGCAGCGGGGTAGCGAAGTCCTACGAGCAGTACTTC
abundance: -
v_gene: TRBV5-1
d_gene: -
j_gene: TRBJ2-7

CDR3aa: CSANLGWGYNEQFF
CDR3nt: TGCAGTGCCAACTTGGGGTGGGGGTACAATGAGCAGTTCTTC
abundance: -
v_gene: TRBV20-1
d_gene: -
j_gene: TRBJ2-1

CDR3aa: CASSSRLAGTDTQYF
CDR3nt: TGTGCCAGCAGCAGCAGACTAGCGGGCACAGATACGCAGTATTTT
abundance: many
v_gene: TRBV7-2
d_gene: TRBD2
j_gene: TRBJ2-3

CDR3aa: CASSRQGSTYEQYF
CDR3nt: TGTGCCAGCAGCCGACAGGGCTCCACATACGAGCAGTACTTC
abundance: many
v_gene: TRBV7-9
d_gene: TRBD1
j_gene: TRBJ2-7

CDR3aa: CASSTWGGAYEQYF
CDR3nt: TGTGCCAGCAGCACCTGGGGCGGGGCTTACGAGCAGTACTTC
abundance: few
v_gene: TRBV7-2
d_gene: -
j_gene: TRBJ2-7

CDR3aa: CASTRLEPLRETQYF
CDR3nt: TGTGCCAGCACCCGTCTAGAGCCCTTGAGGGAGACCCAGTACTTC
abundance: few
v_gene: TRBV12-3/TRBV12-4
d_gene: -
j_gene: TRBJ2-5

CDR3aa: CASRSRRSSYEQYF
CDR3nt: TGTGCCAGCAGAAGTCGGCGGAGCTCCTACGAGCAGTACTTC
abundance: many
v_gene: TRBV6-2/TRBV6-3
d_gene: -
j_gene: TRBJ2-7

CDR3aa: CASSFTGGNNQPQHF
CDR3nt: TGTGCCAGCAGTTTTACAGGGGGAAACAATCAGCCCCAGCATTTT
abundance: few
v_gene: TRBV28
d_gene: TRBD1
j_gene: TRBJ1-5

CDR3aa: CASSPKERISYEQYF
CDR3nt: TGTGCCAGCAGCCCAAAGGAGCGCATCTCCTACGAGCAGTACTTC
abundance: -
v_gene: TRBV7-9
d_gene: -
j_gene: TRBJ2-7

CDR3aa: CASSNTGLAEAFF
CDR3nt: TGTGCCAGCAGCAATACAGGGCTCGCTGAAGCTTTCTTT
abundance: many
v_gene: TRBV7-9
d_gene: -
j_gene: TRBJ1-1

CDR3aa: CASSDRITGELFF
CDR3nt: TGTGCCAGTTCGGACAGGATTACCGGGGAGCTGTTTTTT
abundance: few
v_gene: TRBV11-3
d_gene: TRBD1
j_gene: TRBJ2-2

CDR3aa: CAIRTDRGPNEQFF
CDR3nt: TGTGCCATCAGGACCGACAGGGGCCCCAATGAGCAGTTCTTC
abundance: many
v_gene: TRBV10-3
d_gene: TRBD1
j_gene: TRBJ2-1

CDR3aa: CATQSTGPFYGYTF
CDR3nt: TGTGCCACCCAATCGACAGGGCCTTTCTATGGCTACACCTTC
abundance: many
v_gene: TRBV6-1
d_gene: TRBD1
j_gene: TRBJ1-2

CDR3aa: CAISSTARNTEAFF
CDR3nt: TGTGCCATCAGTTCGACGGCCCGGAACACTGAAGCTTTCTTT
abundance: -
v_gene: TRBV10-3
d_gene: -
j_gene: TRBJ1-1

CDR3aa: CASSSKVGLAAYEQYF
CDR3nt: TGCGCCAGCAGCTCGAAGGTGGGATTGGCAGCCTACGAGCAGTACTTC
abundance: many
v_gene: TRBV4-1
d_gene: -
j_gene: TRBJ2-7